Sequencing of this T cell receptor (beta chain) was carried out in a study of early T cells in non-severe SARS-CoV-2 infection. Study-wide context: From unsorted whole blood, bulk RNA was sequenced, and the chains remained unpaired.

Per germline, CDR1 MNHEY and CDR2 SMNVEV (reference sequence). V shed 2 bases and J 6 bases; nucleotides not matched to a gene: 13. This CDR3 spans 16 amino acids. Molecules of cDNA were individually given unique molecular identifiers that were attached to them. One entry per CDR3 protein results from TCRdb running MiXCR on the 5' RACE reads. Found here are 65,000 to 85,000 distinct CDR3 sequences, about 9.9% of them singletons; the top ten hold less than 5%. Findings of the study overall: VDJdb-based matching was biased toward anti-spike CD8 responses and missed private and CD4 specificities.

This clonotype was detected many times. No antigen is known for it. The sequence was collected from an adult who was a healthcare worker with PCR-confirmed SARS-CoV-2 infection or an uninfected control (not recorded which). The sample taken for sequencing was whole blood. This chain connects TRBV27 to TRBJ2-7, with 7 bases identical to TRBD2. The chain's CDR3 is CASSLAFLGRVGEQYF. CDR3 bases: TGTGCCAGCAGTTTAGCGTTTTTGGGGAGGGTCGGCGAGCAGTACTTC.